This TCR beta chain emerged from a study of blood T cell dynamics during melanoma immunotherapy (dated by TCRdb to 2019 to 2021). The study in broad terms: Patients had metastatic melanoma and received first-line pembrolizumab or nivolumab plus ipilimumab as standard of care in the United Kingdom. To find early correlates of response, the study profiled the peripheral T cell receptor repertoires of patients with metastatic melanoma both before and after one cycle of checkpoint inhibitor therapy. The training cohort consisted of consecutive patients, while an additional independent group of patients from the same centre was pooled to form an external validation set. The paper's findings and limits, for the study overall: Patients who later achieved disease control showed a bifurcated PBMC repertoire reorganization at W3, with increased clonality or increased diversity, unlike progressors. Whether the T cell clones behind the repertoire changes were melanoma-specific or instead reflected general immune activation was something the study could not determine. The relatively small sample size was acknowledged as something that could potentially limit how far the results can be generalized.

The sample's time point label, decoded: pre-treatment baseline. Blood samples were taken before treatment (T0) and at week 3 (W3), following the first cycle of checkpoint blockade. Except for a couple of patients with rapid clinical progression, response was assessed 12 weeks after the first infusion by RECIST 1.1; disease control meant complete response, partial response or stable disease. Patients were not eligible if they had prior systemic cancer treatment, concomitant immunosuppressant therapy or synchronous other active malignancies. To track both circulating cells and T cell turnover, TCR beta was sequenced from bulk PBMC as well as from plasma cell-free DNA. Lymphoprep and SepMate tubes were used to isolate PBMC from blood, and red cell lysis was then performed. QIAamp DNA Blood Mini kits were used to extract DNA from both PBMC and sorted T cell subsets. Every bulk PBMC sample had a fixed 350 ng of DNA loaded. TCR beta CDR3 sequences were amplified from genomic DNA using the immunoSEQ TCRb Assay kit according to manufacturer instructions. The KAPA Library Quantification Kit for Illumina platforms was used to quantify pooled libraries by qPCR. Sequencing of the pooled libraries was done on an Illumina NextSeq 500, with clustering at roughly 0.55-1.2 pM. The authors' pipeline ran thus. Analysis of the TCR data relied on immunoSEQ ANALYZER and the R LymphoSeq package. A rearrangement efficiency score was calculated as productive divided by the sum of productive and non-productive CDR3 sequences. Clonality was assessed using the Gini coefficient and diversity using the Renyi index at alpha=1, with pairwise comparisons between timepoints within each patient. In LymphoSeq, clonal relatedness was computed with an edit distance of 3 and repertoire similarity was computed with the Bhattacharyya coefficient. To classify response, a linear discriminant analysis based on week-3 changes in clonality and diversity was built with the R MASS and caret packages. Not all clones reach the TCRdb copy of this immuneACCESS table, which keeps in-frame sequences only. Checked studies attribute under half of the gap to unresolved V genes and leave the rest unexplained. The V and J calls and clone size come from that table; D and trimming were worked out from the DNA. The sample records over 20,000 clones, nearly 90% of which are singletons. The ten largest clones add up to roughly 1.1% of the sample.

This clone was seen only once. Its specific antigen is unknown. No base-level quality is on record; no much larger clone is a single base apart. Relative to germline, V is missing 7 bases and J is missing 8 bases, with 5 bases of the junction outside any gene match. The germline V gene specifies MRHNA as CDR1 and SNTAGT as CDR2. Including cysteine and phenylalanine, the CDR3 has 15 amino acids. Only the CDR3 DNA is retained, 45 bases long and in frame from the first base. Sequenced here: blood, sampled from a patient treated with checkpoint blockade. The chain employs TRBV6-4 and TRBJ2-6; 13 central bases correspond to TRBD2. The sequence was collected from a human donor with melanoma. In nucleotides, the sequence is TGTGCCAGCACGAGGACTAGCGGGGGAACCAACGTCCTGACTTTC. It translates as CASTRTSGGTNVLTF.